One and the same sample provided the 13 T cell receptor beta chains below, sequenced in a study of vaccination and CD4 T cells after COVID-19. Once obtained from cultured CD4+ T cells, the DNA was sequenced using the Oncomine TCR Beta short-read assay. TCRdb analysed the PCR reads with MiXCR anew, one entry per CDR3 protein. The sample records about 12,000 distinct CDR3 sequences, 55% to 65% being singletons. The treatment was: approximately nine-day PBMC culture with coronavirus spike peptide pools or control peptides (ViraFEST assay). Which antigens these TCRs recognize remains unknown. Sequencing input: CD4+ T cells from blood, cultured in vitro. These receptors originate from a human donor who had recovered from COVID-19.

The chain employs TRBV18 and TRBJ1-6; the match to TRBD1 covers 9 bases. Trimming took 1 base from V and 10 from J; bases not matched to a gene: 5. The CDR3 runs 15 residues. The germline CDR1 and CDR2 sequences are KGHSH and LQKENI. The DNA for the CDR3 is TGTGCCAGCTCACCACGGGGACAGGGAGGCTCACCCCTCCACTTT. The encoded protein is CASSPRGQGGSPLHF.

The chain joins TRBV20-1 to TRBJ2-3, with 8 bases aligning to TRBD1. The junction had 9 bases not matched to a gene; V was cut back by 0 bases and J by 4 bases. Per germline, CDR1 DFQATT and CDR2 SNEGSKA (reference sequence). The CDR3 sequence is 16 residues long. The CDR3 here is CSARDTDRGRADTQYF. In DNA form, the CDR3 reads TGCAGTGCTAGAGATACCGACAGGGGTAGGGCAGATACGCAGTATTTT.

The chain recombines TRBV28 with TRBJ2-2; weak D call: TRBD1 (7 bases). Between the trimmed V and J ends, which lost 1 base and 3 bases, there was a span of 18 bases. The germline gives CDR1 MDHEN, CDR2 SYDVKM. This CDR3 region has 18 residues. The chain's CDR3 is CASSLSAGGKRDTGELFF. CDR3 nucleotide sequence: TGTGCCAGCAGTTTATCGGCAGGGGGGAAAAGGGACACCGGGGAGCTGTTTTTT.

This clonotype was picked up one time. The J gene is TRBJ1-2, the V gene TRBV12-3 or TRBV12-4; 7 bases fit TRBD1. The V segment lost 5 bases and the J segment 4 bases; nucleotides outside the gene matches: 1. The CDR3 spans 12 residues. CDR3 amino acids: CASSRDSYGYTF. The CDR3 DNA is TGTGCCAGCAGTCGGGACAGCTATGGCTACACCTTC.

This clonotype was seen a handful of times. The CDR3 loop reads CASSKGYEQYF. The CDR3, as DNA: TGTGCCAGCAGCAAAGGGTACGAGCAGTACTTC. The genes are TRBV21-1 and TRBJ2-7. TRBV21-1 is flagged as a pseudogene. The CDR3 extends over 11 amino acids.

The chain is built from TRBV12-3 or TRBV12-4 and TRBJ1-1; D is unresolved. The CDR3 consists of 13 residues. The V end lost 6 bases, the J end lost 1 base, and 9 bases lay between the germline ends. The CDR3 nucleotides are TGTGCCAGCAGCCATCCCCAGAACACTGAAGCTTTCTTT. As protein: CASSHPQNTEAFF.

The CDR3 protein is CASSIVHGFYGYTF. DNA for the CDR3: TGTGCCAGTAGTATTGTGCATGGATTCTATGGCTACACCTTC. V gene TRBV19 combines with J gene TRBJ1-2; D remains unclear. CDR1 is LNHDA and CDR2 is SQIVND in the germline V gene (reference sequence). The CDR3 runs to 14 residues. Trimming cost V 3 bases and J 4 bases, with 12 bases left between them.

The chain recombines TRBV10-3 with TRBJ2-2; tentatively, D is TRBD1 or TRBD2 (6 bases each). The V and J ends lost 3 bases and 5 bases respectively, with 13 bases between them. CDR3 length: 15 residues. Germline V lookup: CDR1 ENHRY, CDR2 SYGVKD. The CDR3 DNA reads as TGTGCCATCAGTGATGGAGGGGGTGGAACCGGGGAGCTGTTTTTT. It yields the protein CAISDGGGGTGELFF.

In its sample, this clonotype was seen a few times. V is TRBV5-1 and J is TRBJ1-6; D possibly corresponds to TRBD1 (5 bases). CDR3 length: 15 amino acids. Germline assignment: CDR1 SGHRS and CDR2 YFSETQ. V lost 0 bases and J lost 3, with 7 bases in between. DNA for the CDR3: TGCGCCAGCAGCTTGGCAGACAGCTATAATTCACCCCTCCACTTT. Protein product: CASSLADSYNSPLHF.

The chain recombines TRBV11-2 with TRBJ2-7; D remains unclear. The CDR3 is made up of 13 amino acids. In germline, CDR1 is SGHAT, CDR2 FQNNGV. Trimming took off 5 bases at V and 5 bases at J, with 13 bases between the two ends. The CDR3 reads CASSPALNDEQYF. The DNA of the CDR3 is TGTGCCAGCAGCCCCGCGTTGAATGACGAGCAGTACTTC. Complete variable domain (other parts from reference TRBV11-2 and TRBJ2-7): EAGVAQSPRYKIIEKRQSVAFWCNPISGHATLYWYQQILGQGPKLLIQFQNNGVVDDSQLPKDRFSAERLKGVDSTLKIQPAKLEDSAVYLCASSPALNDEQYFGPGTRLTVT.

In this sample, this clonotype turned up a few times. J is TRBJ1-1 and V is TRBV20-1; D perhaps matches TRBD1 (5 bases). Looked up from germline, CDR1 is DFQATT and CDR2 is SNEGSKA (reference sequence). Trimming left V 8 bases short and J 4 bases short, with 14 bases between. The CDR3 length is 12 residues. CDR3 DNA sequence: TGCAGTACAATGCAGGGTTTCACTGAAGCTTTCTTT. Its protein is CSTMQGFTEAFF.

This clonotype has only a few counts. The chain carries TRBV20-1 and TRBJ2-7, with D tentatively TRBD1 or TRBD2 (5 bases each). CDR1 is DFQATT, CDR2 SNEGSKA, per germline (reference sequence). V lost 0 bases and J 7 bases, leaving 19 bases between the germline ends. CDR3 length: 15 amino acids. CDR3 amino acids: CSARDISQGRGEQYF. CDR3 DNA sequence: TGCAGTGCTAGAGATATTAGCCAGGGTCGAGGGGAGCAGTACTTC.

The chain couples TRBV6-1 to TRBJ2-4; D remains ambiguous. CDR3 length equals 17 residues. Germline CDR1 MNHNS, CDR2 SASEGT. Trimming took 4 bases from V and 4 from J, leaving 20 bases between them. CDR3 DNA: TGTGCCAGCAGTGTCTTTAGGTCTTCGGCCCAAAAAAACATTCAGTACTTC. This codes for CASSVFRSSAQKNIQYF.